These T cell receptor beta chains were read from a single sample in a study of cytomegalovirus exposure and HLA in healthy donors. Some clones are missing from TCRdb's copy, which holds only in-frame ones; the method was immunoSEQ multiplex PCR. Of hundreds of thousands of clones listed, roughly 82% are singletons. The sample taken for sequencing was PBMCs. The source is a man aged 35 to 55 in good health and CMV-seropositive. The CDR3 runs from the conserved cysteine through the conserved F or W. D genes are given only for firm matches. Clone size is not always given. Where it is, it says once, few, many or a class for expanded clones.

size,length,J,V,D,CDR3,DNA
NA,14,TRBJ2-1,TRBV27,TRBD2,CASRRLAGGNEQFF,TGTGCCAGCAGGAGACTAGCGGGGGGCAATGAGCAGTTCTTC
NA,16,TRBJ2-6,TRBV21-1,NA,CASNPGQADGANVLTF,TGTGCCAGCAATCCGGGACAGGCGGACGGGGCCAACGTCCTGACTTTC
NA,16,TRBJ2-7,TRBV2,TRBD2,CASSEGGGLASYEQYF,TGTGCCAGCAGTGAAGGGGGGGGACTAGCCTCCTACGAGCAGTACTTC
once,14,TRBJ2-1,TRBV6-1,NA,CASLRRGPYNEQFF,TGTGCCTCTCTACGGAGGGGCCCCTACAATGAGCAGTTCTTC
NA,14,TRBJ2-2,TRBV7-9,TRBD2,CASTLAGDTGELFF,TGTGCCAGCACTCTAGCGGGAGACACCGGGGAGCTGTTTTTT
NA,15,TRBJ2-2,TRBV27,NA,CASSIGRLDSGELFF,TGTGCCAGCAGTATAGGACGGCTGGACAGCGGGGAGCTGTTTTTT
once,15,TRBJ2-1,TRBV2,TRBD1,CASRADRGSYNEQFF,TGTGCCAGCAGGGCGGACAGGGGATCGTACAATGAGCAGTTCTTC
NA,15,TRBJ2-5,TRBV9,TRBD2,CASSVSGRFQETQYF,TGTGCCAGCAGCGTTAGCGGGAGATTCCAAGAGACCCAGTACTTC
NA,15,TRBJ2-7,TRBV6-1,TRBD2,CASSLGLATIYEQYF,TGTGCCAGCAGTTTGGGACTAGCAACGATCTACGAGCAGTACTTC
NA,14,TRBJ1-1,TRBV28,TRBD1,CASSDQGASTEAFF,TGTGCCAGCAGCGACCAGGGGGCTAGCACTGAAGCTTTCTTT
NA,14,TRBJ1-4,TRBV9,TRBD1,CASSQDRGIGKLFF,TGTGCCAGCAGCCAGGACAGGGGGATTGGAAAACTGTTTTTT
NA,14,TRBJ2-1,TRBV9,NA,CASSAAPGLNEQFF,TGTGCCAGCAGCGCCGCCCCCGGACTCAATGAGCAGTTCTTC
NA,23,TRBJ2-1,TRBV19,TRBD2,CASTGRGSILGLAGEGSYNEQFF,TGTGCCAGTACGGGGAGGGGGTCAATCCTGGGACTAGCGGGGGAGGGCTCCTACAATGAGCAGTTCTTC
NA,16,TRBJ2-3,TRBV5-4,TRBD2,CASSPGLAGVVDTQYF,TGTGCCAGCAGCCCGGGACTAGCGGGAGTGGTAGATACGCAGTATTTT
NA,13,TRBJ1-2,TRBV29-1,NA,CSVSRGTNYGYTF,TGCAGCGTTTCCAGGGGTACTAACTATGGCTACACCTTC
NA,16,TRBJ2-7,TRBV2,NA,CASSVPPTGSSYEQYF,NA
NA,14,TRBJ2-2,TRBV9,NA,CASNRQSNTGELFF,TGTGCCAGCAACCGACAGTCGAACACCGGGGAGCTGTTTTTT
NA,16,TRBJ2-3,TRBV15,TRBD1,CATSRARGLSTDTQYF,TGTGCCACCAGCAGAGCGAGGGGGCTCAGCACAGATACGCAGTATTTT
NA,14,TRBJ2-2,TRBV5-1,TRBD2,CASPGLVSTGELFF,TGCGCCAGCCCGGGACTAGTGAGCACCGGGGAGCTGTTTTTT
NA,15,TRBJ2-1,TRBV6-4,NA,CASSEQEGSYNEQFF,TGTGCCAGCAGTGAACAGGAGGGCTCCTACAATGAGCAGTTCTTC
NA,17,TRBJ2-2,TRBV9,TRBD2,CASSVAFLAGVTGELFF,TGTGCCAGCAGCGTAGCCTTCCTAGCGGGAGTAACCGGGGAGCTGTTTTTT
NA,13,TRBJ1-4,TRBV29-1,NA,CSVEDPAREKLFF,TGCAGCGTTGAAGATCCCGCTCGGGAAAAACTGTTTTTT
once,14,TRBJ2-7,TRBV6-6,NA,CASSPPGVPYEQYF,TGTGCCAGCAGCCCACCCGGAGTGCCCTACGAGCAGTACTTC
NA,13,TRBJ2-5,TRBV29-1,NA,CSVEGLGRETQYF,TGCAGCGTTGAGGGTTTGGGGAGGGAGACCCAGTACTTC
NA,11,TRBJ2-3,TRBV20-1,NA,CSARVRDTQYF,TGCAGTGCTAGGGTCAGAGATACGCAGTATTTT
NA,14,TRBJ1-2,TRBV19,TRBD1,CASSRDSWNYGYTF,TGTGCCAGTAGTAGGGACAGTTGGAACTATGGCTACACCTTC
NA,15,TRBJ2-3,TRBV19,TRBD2,CASSLAGRGMGTQYF,TGTGCCAGTAGTTTAGCGGGGAGAGGGATGGGTACGCAGTATTTT
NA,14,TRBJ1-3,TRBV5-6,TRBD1,CASSPTGAGNTIYF,TGTGCCAGCAGCCCGACAGGGGCTGGAAACACCATATATTTT